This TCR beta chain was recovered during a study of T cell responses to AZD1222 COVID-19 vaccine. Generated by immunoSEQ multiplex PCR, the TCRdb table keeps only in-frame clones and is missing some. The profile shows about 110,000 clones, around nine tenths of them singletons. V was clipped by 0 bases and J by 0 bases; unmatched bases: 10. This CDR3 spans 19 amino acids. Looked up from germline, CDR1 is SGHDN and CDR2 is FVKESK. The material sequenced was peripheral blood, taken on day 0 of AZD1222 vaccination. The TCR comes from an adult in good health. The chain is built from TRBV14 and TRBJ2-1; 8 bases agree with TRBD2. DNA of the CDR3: TGTGCCAGCAGCCAAGATTACCGAAGGGGGACTAGCTCCTACAATGAGCAGTTCTTC. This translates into CASSQDYRRGTSSYNEQFF.